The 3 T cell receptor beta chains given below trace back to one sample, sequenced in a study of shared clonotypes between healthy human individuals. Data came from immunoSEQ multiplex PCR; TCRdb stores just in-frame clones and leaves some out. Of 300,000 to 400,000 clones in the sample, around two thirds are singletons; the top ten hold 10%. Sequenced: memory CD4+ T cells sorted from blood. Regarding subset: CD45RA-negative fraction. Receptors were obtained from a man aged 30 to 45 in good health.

The CDR3 DNA follows: TGTGCCAGCTCACCGCGGGACAGTGGTAATTCACCCCTCCACTTT. The encoded protein is CASSPRDSGNSPLHF. The chain is built from TRBV18 and TRBJ1-6; 7 bases agree with TRBD1. The CDR3 loop spans 15 amino acids. The V gene end was trimmed by 3 bases and the J gene end by 6 bases; junction bases not matched to a gene: 5. The germline gives CDR1 KGHSH, CDR2 LQKENI.

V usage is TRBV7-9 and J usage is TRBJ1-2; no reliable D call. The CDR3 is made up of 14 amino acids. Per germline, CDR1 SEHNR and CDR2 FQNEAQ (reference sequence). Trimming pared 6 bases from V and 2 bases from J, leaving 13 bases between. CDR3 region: CASSQSGPNYGYTF. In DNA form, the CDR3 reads TGTGCCAGCAGTCAGTCCGGACCGAACTATGGCTACACCTTC.

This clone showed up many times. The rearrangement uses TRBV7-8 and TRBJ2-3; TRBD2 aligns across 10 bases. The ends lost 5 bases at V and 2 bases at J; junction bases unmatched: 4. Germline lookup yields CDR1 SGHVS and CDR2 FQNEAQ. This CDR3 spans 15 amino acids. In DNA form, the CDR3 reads TGTGCCAGCAGCACTACTAGCGGGACCACAGATACGCAGTATTTT. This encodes CASSTTSGTTDTQYF.